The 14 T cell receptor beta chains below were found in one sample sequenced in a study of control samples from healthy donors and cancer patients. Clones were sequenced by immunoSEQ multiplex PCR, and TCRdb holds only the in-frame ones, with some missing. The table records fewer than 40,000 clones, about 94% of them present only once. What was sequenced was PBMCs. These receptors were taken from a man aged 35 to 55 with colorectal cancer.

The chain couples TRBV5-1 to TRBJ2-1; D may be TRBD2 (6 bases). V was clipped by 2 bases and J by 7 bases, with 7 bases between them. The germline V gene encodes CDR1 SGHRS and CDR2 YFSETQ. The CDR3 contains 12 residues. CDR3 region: CASSFGGNEQFF. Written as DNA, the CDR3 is TGCGCCAGCAGCTTCGGAGGGAATGAGCAGTTCTTC. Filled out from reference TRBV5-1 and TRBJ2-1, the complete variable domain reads KAGVTQTPRYLIKTRGQQVTLSCSPISGHRSVSWYQQTPGQGLQFLFEYFSETQRNKGNFPGRFSGRQFSNSRSEMNVSTLELGDSALYLCASSFGGNEQFFGPGTRLTVL.

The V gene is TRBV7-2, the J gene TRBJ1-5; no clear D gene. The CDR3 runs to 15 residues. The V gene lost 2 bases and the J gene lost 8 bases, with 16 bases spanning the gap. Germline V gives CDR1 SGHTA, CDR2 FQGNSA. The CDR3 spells CASSLRIGADEPQHF. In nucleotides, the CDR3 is TGTGCCAGCAGCTTAAGGATCGGAGCCGATGAGCCCCAGCATTTT.

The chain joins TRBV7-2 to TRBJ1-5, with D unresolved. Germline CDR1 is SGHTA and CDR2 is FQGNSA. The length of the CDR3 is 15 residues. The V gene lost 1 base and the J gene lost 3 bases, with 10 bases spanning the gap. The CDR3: CASSLVSAVNQPQHF. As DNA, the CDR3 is TGTGCCAGCAGCTTAGTATCGGCAGTCAATCAGCCCCAGCATTTT.

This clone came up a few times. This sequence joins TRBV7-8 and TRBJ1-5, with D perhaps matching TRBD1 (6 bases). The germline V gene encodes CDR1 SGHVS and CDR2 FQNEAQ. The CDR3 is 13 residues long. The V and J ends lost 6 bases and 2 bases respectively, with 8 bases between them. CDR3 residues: CASSAGGNQPQHF. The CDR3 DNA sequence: TGTGCCAGCAGTGCAGGGGGCAATCAGCCCCAGCATTTT.

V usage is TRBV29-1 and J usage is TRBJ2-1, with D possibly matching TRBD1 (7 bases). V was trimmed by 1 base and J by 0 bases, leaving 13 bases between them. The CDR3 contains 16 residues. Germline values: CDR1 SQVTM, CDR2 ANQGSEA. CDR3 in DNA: TGCAGCGTTGAAGGGGGGCGGGACAGCTCCTACAATGAGCAGTTCTTC. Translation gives CSVEGGRDSSYNEQFF.

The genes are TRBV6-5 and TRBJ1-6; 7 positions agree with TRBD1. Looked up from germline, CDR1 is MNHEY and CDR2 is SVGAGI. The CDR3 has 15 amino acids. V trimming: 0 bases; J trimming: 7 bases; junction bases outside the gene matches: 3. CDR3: CASSYSKGQNSPLHF. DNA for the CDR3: TGTGCCAGCAGTTACTCGAAGGGACAGAATTCACCCCTCCACTTT.

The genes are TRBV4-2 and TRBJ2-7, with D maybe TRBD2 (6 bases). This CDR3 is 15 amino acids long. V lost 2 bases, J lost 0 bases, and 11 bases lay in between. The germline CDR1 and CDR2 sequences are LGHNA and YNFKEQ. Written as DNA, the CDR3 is TGTGCCAGCAGCCAATCCCGGGACTTCTCCTACGAGCAGTACTTC. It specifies CASSQSRDFSYEQYF.

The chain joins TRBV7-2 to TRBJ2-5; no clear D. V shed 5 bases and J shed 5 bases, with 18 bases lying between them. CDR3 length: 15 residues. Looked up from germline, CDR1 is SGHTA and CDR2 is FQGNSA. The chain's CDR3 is CASSPAYGFGETQYF. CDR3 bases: TGTGCCAGCAGCCCGGCTTATGGGTTCGGCGAGACCCAGTACTTC.

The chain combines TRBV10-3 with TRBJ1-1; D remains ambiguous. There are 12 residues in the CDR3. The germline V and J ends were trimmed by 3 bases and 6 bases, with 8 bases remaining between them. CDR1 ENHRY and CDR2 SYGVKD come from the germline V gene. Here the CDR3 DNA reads TGTGCCATCAGTGAAAGGTTGGCTGAAGCTTTCTTT. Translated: CAISERLAEAFF.

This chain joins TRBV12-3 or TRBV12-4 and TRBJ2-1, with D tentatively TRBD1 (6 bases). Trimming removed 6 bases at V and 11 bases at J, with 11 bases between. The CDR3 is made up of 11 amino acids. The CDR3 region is CASRSTGKQFF. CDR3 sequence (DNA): TGTGCCAGCAGATCTACAGGGAAGCAGTTCTTC.

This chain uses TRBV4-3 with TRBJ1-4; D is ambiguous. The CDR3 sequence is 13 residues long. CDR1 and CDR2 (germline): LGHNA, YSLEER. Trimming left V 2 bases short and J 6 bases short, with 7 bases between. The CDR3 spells CASSQHQDEKLFF. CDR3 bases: TGCGCCAGCAGCCAACACCAGGATGAAAAACTGTTTTTT.

The CDR3 sequence: CASSLATPTNEKLFF. The CDR3 DNA follows: TGTGCCAGCAGCTTAGCGACACCCACTAATGAAAAACTGTTTTTT. The J gene is TRBJ1-4, the V gene TRBV7-9; D uncertain. Trimming left V 0 bases short and J 2 bases short, with 7 bases between. The germline gives CDR1 SEHNR, CDR2 FQNEAQ (reference sequence). This CDR3 region has 15 residues.

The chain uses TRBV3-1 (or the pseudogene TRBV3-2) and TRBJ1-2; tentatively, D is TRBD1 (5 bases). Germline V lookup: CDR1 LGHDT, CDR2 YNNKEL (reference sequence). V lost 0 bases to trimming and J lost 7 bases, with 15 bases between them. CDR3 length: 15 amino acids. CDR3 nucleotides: TGTGCCAGCAGCCAAGATCAGGGCAGGGAGGGTGGCTACACCTTC. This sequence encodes CASSQDQGREGGYTF.

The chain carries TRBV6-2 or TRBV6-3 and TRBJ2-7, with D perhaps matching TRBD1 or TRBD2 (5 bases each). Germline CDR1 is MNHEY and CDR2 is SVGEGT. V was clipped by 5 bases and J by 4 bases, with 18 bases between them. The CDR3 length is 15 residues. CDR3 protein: CASSPLPTGAYEQYF. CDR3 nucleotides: TGTGCCAGCAGTCCCCTCCCTACCGGGGCTTACGAGCAGTACTTC.